The next 14 T cell receptor beta chains were all read from a single sample in a study of T cells generated in artificial thymic organoids. No antigens are known for them. Human HSPCs were combined with MS5 stroma expressing human DLL1. The seeding cells were CD34+CD3- hematopoietic stem and progenitor cells purified by FACS to remove T cells. Semi-nested PCR with reverse primers in the TRAC or TRBC constant regions amplified each chain separately. TCRdb reprocessed the 5' RACE reads via MiXCR and lists one record per CDR3 protein. The sample has 5,700 or so distinct CDR3 sequences; less than 30% are singletons. The sequencing input was naive CD8+ T cells grown in artificial thymic organoids from cord blood stem and progenitor cells. Noted subset: CD3+TCRalphabeta+CD8SP T cells; for blood, CD45RO-CCR7+ naive CD8+ T cells. Source of these receptors: a human donor who gave cord blood stem cells for thymic organoid culture, a cardiac surgery patient who gave postnatal thymus, or a blood donor (not recorded which).

Within the sample, this clonotype is medium-sized. CDR3 sequence reads: CASRQAGNIQYF. In DNA, the CDR3 is TGTGCCAGCAGACAGGCCGGGAACATTCAGTACTTC. The V and J genes are TRBV2 and TRBJ2-4; possibly TRBD1 for D (5 bases). V lost 6 bases and J lost 7, with 10 bases in between. CDR1 and CDR2 (germline): SNHLY, FYNNEI. The CDR3 loop spans 12 amino acids. The full variable domain, with the rest looked up from reference TRBV2 and TRBJ2-4, is EPEVTQTPSHQVTQMGQEVILRCVPISNHLYFYWYRQILGQKVEFLVSFYNNEISEKSEIFDDQFSVERPDGSNFTLKIRSTKLEDSAMYFCASRQAGNIQYFGAGTRLSVL.

Sample share makes this clonotype medium-sized (0.01 to 0.1%). The chain uses TRBV18 and TRBJ2-7; TRBD1 matches 9 bases. V shed 2 bases and J 5 bases; nucleotides not matched to a gene: 4. Germline V gene lookup returns CDR1 KGHSH and CDR2 LQKENI. The CDR3 has 14 residues. The CDR3 DNA is TGTGCCAGCTCACCAGGGACAGGGTTCCACGAGCAGTACTTC. Translation gives CASSPGTGFHEQYF.

The chain has TRBV12-3 or TRBV12-4 and TRBJ2-7; D unclear. Trimming removed 5 bases at V and 5 bases at J, with 10 bases between. This CDR3 is built from 12 residues. CDR3 nucleotide sequence: TGTGCCAGCAGTCTACTGGGGAACGAGCAGTACTTC. Its protein product is CASSLLGNEQYF.

In the case of this clonotype: Sequence at one end of the junction differs from germline and may be a read error. The chain recombines TRBV7-2 with TRBJ2-5, with no clear D. The CDR3 runs 10 residues. Looked up from germline, CDR1 is SGHTA and CDR2 is FQGNSA. DNA for the CDR3: TGCGCCAGCAGCTTGCAGACCCAGTACTTC. It specifies CASSLQTQYF.

This clonotype was recorded many times. V usage is TRBV28 and J usage is TRBJ2-4, with TRBD1 as a possible D gene (6 bases). The V gene's germline CDR1 is MDHEN and CDR2 SYDVKM. The CDR3 is made up of 15 amino acids. The germline V and J ends were trimmed by 4 bases and 1 base, with 11 bases remaining between them. The CDR3 loop is CASSCRGNAKNIQYF. CDR3 bases: TGTGCCAGCAGTTGCAGGGGAAATGCCAAAAACATTCAGTACTTC.

This CDR3 reads CASSQGDRDYYGYTF. The CDR3 nucleotides are TGCGCCAGCAGCCAAGGGGACAGGGATTACTATGGCTACACCTTC. The chain has TRBV4-3 and TRBJ1-2; 9 bases match TRBD1. The germline CDR1 and CDR2 sequences are LGHNA and YSLEER. V was pared by 1 base and J by 3 bases, with 3 bases of the junction left unmatched. The CDR3 extends over 15 amino acids.

Within the sample, this clonotype is medium-sized. The rearrangement links TRBV9 to TRBJ2-4; D tentatively fits TRBD1 or TRBD2 (5 bases each). The CDR3 extends over 14 amino acids. V lost 4 bases to trimming and J lost 5 bases, with 13 bases between them. CDR1 and CDR2 (germline): SGDLS, YYNGEE. CDR3 in amino acids: CASSPGLGENIQYF. As DNA, the CDR3 is TGTGCCAGCAGCCCGGGGCTTGGGGAAAACATTCAGTACTTC.

This clonotype counts as medium-sized. V usage is TRBV18 and J usage is TRBJ1-6; D is undetermined. V dropped 4 bases and J dropped 4 bases, with 11 bases sitting between them. CDR1 KGHSH and CDR2 LQKENI come from the germline V gene. CDR3 length equals 15 residues. The CDR3 DNA follows: TGTGCCAGCTCACTTCATTTAGGGTATAATTCACCCCTCCACTTT. This codes for CASSLHLGYNSPLHF.

The V gene is TRBV20-1, the J gene TRBJ1-1; D is ambiguous. The CDR3 extends over 13 amino acids. Between the trimmed V and J ends, which lost 0 bases and 1 base, there was a span of 6 bases. CDR1 and CDR2 (germline): DFQATT, SNEGSKA (reference sequence). The CDR3 DNA reads TGCAGTGCTAGAGATGGTACGAACACTGAAGCTTTCTTT. This sequence encodes CSARDGTNTEAFF.

In this sample, this clonotype is medium-sized. The rearrangement joins TRBV7-9 to TRBJ2-4, with TRBD1 matching over 8 bases. Germline values: CDR1 SEHNR, CDR2 FQNEAQ (reference sequence). V shed 5 bases and J 16 bases; nucleotides not matched to a gene: 4. The CDR3 length is 10 residues. The CDR3 is CASSPDRAYF. DNA of the CDR3: TGTGCCAGCAGCCCGGACAGGGCTTACTTC.

This clonotype is medium-sized by share. The chain has TRBV5-6 and TRBJ1-5, with D possibly TRBD1 on 5 matching bases. Germline-derived CDR1 and CDR2 are SGHDT and YYEEEE. With 0 bases removed from V and 2 bases from J, the gap between germline ends came to 6 bases. The CDR3 length is 14 residues. The CDR3 spells CASSLGRGNQPQHF. The CDR3 DNA follows: TGTGCCAGCAGCTTGGGCAGGGGCAATCAGCCCCAGCATTTT.

The chain employs TRBV7-4 and TRBJ1-2, with 8 nucleotides matching TRBD1. With 4 bases clipped from V and 9 bases from J, the junction kept 7 bases outside the gene matches. Germline values: CDR1 SGHVT, CDR2 SQSDAQ. The CDR3 sequence is 13 residues long. The CDR3 loop is CASSSMTGESYTF. In DNA, the CDR3 is TGTGCCAGCAGCTCTATGACAGGGGAGAGCTACACCTTC.

In its sample, this clonotype was seen a few times. V is TRBV6-6 and J is TRBJ2-3; D ambiguous. Germline assignment: CDR1 MNHNY and CDR2 SVGAGI (reference sequence). The CDR3 is 15 amino acids. The V end was cut by 6 bases, the J end by 4 bases, with 17 bases between. CDR3 region: CASRRPALLPDTQYF. The CDR3 DNA is TGTGCCAGCAGACGCCCCGCCTTGTTGCCAGATACGCAGTATTTT.

This clonotype is medium-sized within its sample. The rearrangement links TRBV10-2 to TRBJ2-5, with a possible D match to TRBD2 (6 bases). The V end lost 4 bases, the J end lost 7 bases, and 13 bases lay between the germline ends. The germline V gene has CDR1 WSHSY and CDR2 SAAADI. CDR3 length: 13 residues. The CDR3 DNA is TGCGCCAGCAGTGTATTCCGGGACTGGACCCAGTACTTC. Translated, it gives CASSVFRDWTQYF.